The 21 T cell receptor beta chains presented below share a single source sample, sequenced in a study of control samples from healthy donors and cancer patients. The assay was immunoSEQ multiplex PCR, and TCRdb's table has in-frame clones only and misses some. The sample yields tens of thousands of clones, 75% to 90% seen once. The sample taken for sequencing was PBMCs. The receptors here all came from a woman between 45 and 60 years old with lung cancer.

This clone was recorded a few times. V gene TRBV5-5 combines with J gene TRBJ1-1; 8 bases are shared with TRBD1. V lost 0 bases and J lost 0; bases outside the gene matches: 4. The CDR3 consists of 16 residues. Germline CDR1 is SGHKS and CDR2 is YYEKEE (reference sequence). The CDR3 spells CASSLEQGALNTEAFF. The DNA for the CDR3 is TGTGCCAGCAGCTTGGAGCAGGGGGCCTTGAACACTGAAGCTTTCTTT.

This chain joins TRBV27 and TRBJ1-3; 10 nucleotides match TRBD1. Germline CDR1 reads MNHEY; CDR2 reads SMNVEV (reference sequence). The CDR3 has 15 residues. Trimming cost V 6 bases and J 4 bases; bases outside gene matches: 6. The DNA of the CDR3 is TGTGCCAGCAGCTCCGACAGGGGGCGGGGAAACACCATATATTTT. The encoded protein is CASSSDRGRGNTIYF.

The CDR3 here is CASSLEPGQGRNEQFF. CDR3 nucleotides: TGCGCCAGCAGCTTGGAGCCGGGACAGGGTCGGAATGAGCAGTTCTTC. The chain recombines TRBV5-1 with TRBJ2-1; TRBD1 matches 9 bases. Germline assignment: CDR1 SGHRS and CDR2 YFSETQ. The CDR3 sequence is 16 residues long. V lost 0 bases and J lost 7; bases outside the gene matches: 8.

The DNA for the CDR3 is TGTGCCACCACCTCTGGACAGGGTGATCAGCCCCAGCATTTT. Translating gives CATTSGQGDQPQHF. The chain is built from TRBV24-1 and TRBJ1-5; 8 positions agree with TRBD1. The length of the CDR3 is 14 residues. Germline V lookup: CDR1 KGHDR, CDR2 SFDVKD. The ends lost 8 bases at V and 5 bases at J; junction bases unmatched: 7.

This rearrangement joins TRBV20-1 to TRBJ1-1, with D tentatively TRBD1 (5 bases). V lost 3 bases, J lost 1 base, and 18 bases lay in between. CDR1 and CDR2 (germline): DFQATT, SNEGSKA (reference sequence). CDR3 length: 16 amino acids. The CDR3 region is CSASSRNGGTNTEAFF. The CDR3 nucleotides read TGCAGTGCTAGTTCTCGGAACGGGGGAACGAACACTGAAGCTTTCTTT.

The chain uses TRBV6-5 and TRBJ1-2; D perhaps matches TRBD1 (6 bases). Per the germline V gene, CDR1 is MNHEY and CDR2 is SVGAGI. This CDR3 comprises 13 residues. The DNA for the CDR3 is TGTGCAGCCAGCGAGGGGGTAAAGGACCGCTACACCTTC. This translates into CAASEGVKDRYTF.

This clone was detected a few times. The rearrangement uses TRBV7-9 and TRBJ2-7; 9 bases line up with TRBD1. CDR1 SEHNR and CDR2 FQNEAQ come from the germline V gene (reference sequence). J lost 6 bases, V lost 4 bases, and 10 bases had no gene match. CDR3 size: 15 residues. CDR3 loop: CASSSTDRGYGEQYF. As DNA, the CDR3 is TGTGCCAGCAGCTCGACGGACAGGGGCTACGGCGAGCAGTACTTC.

This clone was recorded a few times. V gene TRBV7-2 combines with J gene TRBJ2-4, with 10 nucleotides matching TRBD1. Germline CDR1 SGHTA, CDR2 FQGNSA. The ends lost 5 bases at V and 2 bases at J; junction bases unmatched: 9. CDR3 size: 17 residues. CDR3: CASSPLDRGESKNIQYF. Here the CDR3 DNA reads TGTGCCAGCAGCCCCTTGGACAGGGGGGAGTCCAAAAACATTCAGTACTTC. The variable domain in full, completed from reference TRBV7-2 and TRBJ2-4, reads GAGVSQSPSNKVTEKGKDVELRCDPISGHTALYWYRQSLGQGLEFLIYFQGNSAPDKSGLPSDRFSAERTGGSVSTLTIQRTQQEDSAVYLCASSPLDRGESKNIQYFGAGTRLSVL.

The chain uses TRBV12-3 or TRBV12-4 and TRBJ1-1; D remains unclear. Trimming removed 3 bases from V and 1 base from J, with 6 bases in between. This CDR3 has 13 residues. The DNA for the CDR3 is TGTGCCAGCAGTTTGAAGAGGAACACTGAAGCTTTCTTT. Protein: CASSLKRNTEAFF.

The rearrangement joins TRBV19 to TRBJ1-2; D is unresolved. The CDR3 has 14 amino acids. The V end lost 5 bases, the J end lost 4 bases, and 14 bases lay between the germline ends. Germline V gene lookup returns CDR1 LNHDA and CDR2 SQIVND (reference sequence). In DNA, the CDR3 is TGTGCCAGTAGTTTGAGGGCCGACCTCTATGGCTACACCTTC. Encoded protein: CASSLRADLYGYTF.

The chain carries TRBV27 and TRBJ1-1, with D possibly matching TRBD1 (6 bases). Germline CDR1 is MNHEY and CDR2 is SMNVEV (reference sequence). CDR3 length: 13 residues. V was cut by 6 bases and J by 1 base, with 9 bases left in between. The CDR3, as DNA: TGTGCCAGCAGCTTACAGGGGAACACTGAAGCTTTCTTT. It codes for CASSLQGNTEAFF.

The chain carries TRBV28 and TRBJ2-5, with no clear D. CDR3 length equals 13 residues. Germline CDR1 MDHEN, CDR2 SYDVKM. V lost 3 bases to trimming and J lost 1 base, with 6 bases between them. This chain's CDR3 is CASSFLFQETQYF. In nucleotides, the CDR3 is TGTGCCAGCAGTTTTCTGTTCCAAGAGACCCAGTACTTC.

J is TRBJ2-3 and V is TRBV11-3, with D maybe TRBD1 (5 bases). V was pared by 7 bases and J by 0 bases, with 11 bases between. The CDR3 contains 14 residues. Germline V gives CDR1 SGHNT, CDR2 YENEEA. The CDR3 here is CASKGQLSTDTQYF. The CDR3 DNA reads as TGTGCCAGCAAGGGGCAGCTTAGCACAGATACGCAGTATTTT.

The V call is TRBV5-1, the J call TRBJ1-2; D is unclear. V shed 4 bases and J shed 2 bases, with 6 bases lying between them. The CDR3 loop spans 12 amino acids. From germline, CDR1 is SGHRS and CDR2 YFSETQ. Written as DNA, the CDR3 is TGCGCCAGCAGCCTGGACAACTATGGCTACACCTTC. Its protein is CASSLDNYGYTF.

This sequence joins TRBV7-9 and TRBJ1-1; D not certain. The length of the CDR3 is 13 residues. V dropped 1 base and J dropped 5 bases, with 8 bases sitting between them. Germline CDR1 and CDR2: SEHNR and FQNEAQ (reference sequence). In DNA, the CDR3 is TGTGCCAGCAGCTTAGAGAGAGGGACTGAAGCTTTCTTT. Translating it yields CASSLERGTEAFF.

The chain recombines TRBV24-1 with TRBJ2-2, with TRBD1 matching 12 bases. CDR1 is KGHDR and CDR2 is SFDVKD in the germline V gene. The CDR3 spans 18 residues. V gave up 4 bases and J gave up 6 bases; unmatched junction bases: 11. The CDR3 DNA follows: TGTGCCACCAGTGACCCGTACTCCGGGACAGGGGGCTCCGGGGAGCTGTTTTTT. Residues: CATSDPYSGTGGSGELFF.

J is TRBJ2-7 and V is TRBV5-1, with D possibly being TRBD1 or TRBD2 (5 bases each). Germline CDR1 reads SGHRS; CDR2 reads YFSETQ. The CDR3 is 14 residues long. V shed 0 bases and J shed 5 bases, with 12 bases lying between them. CDR3 sequence (DNA): TGCGCCAGCAGCTTGGCGGGGCAGGTTGACGAGCAGTACTTC. Protein sequence: CASSLAGQVDEQYF.

The sample holds a few counts of this clone. In nucleotides, the CDR3 is TGTGCCAGCGCCTTACAGGGCTCCTACGAGCAGTACTTC. Translated, it gives CASALQGSYEQYF. The chain uses TRBV7-2 and TRBJ2-7, with D maybe TRBD1 (6 bases). The V gene's germline CDR1 is SGHTA and CDR2 FQGNSA. V was cut by 8 bases and J by 0 bases, with 11 bases left in between. The CDR3 totals 13 residues.

The chain has TRBV4-3 and TRBJ1-2; D call uncertain. This CDR3 contains 16 residues. V was trimmed by 4 bases and J by 0 bases, leaving 15 bases between them. Looked up from germline, CDR1 is LGHNA and CDR2 is YSLEER. CDR3 nucleotides: TGCGCCAGCAGCCGTAGCCAAAATACAGCTAACTATGGCTACACCTTC. As protein: CASSRSQNTANYGYTF.

This clone was recorded only once. The chain is built from TRBV7-2 and TRBJ1-2; TRBD1 is a possible D gene (5 bases). Per germline, CDR1 SGHTA and CDR2 FQGNSA. Trimming took off 1 base at V and 4 bases at J, with 13 bases between the two ends. The CDR3 length is 15 residues. The CDR3 loop reads CASSLEGMRGYGYTF. In nucleotides, the CDR3 is TGTGCCAGCAGCTTAGAAGGGATGAGGGGCTATGGCTACACCTTC.

V usage is TRBV5-6 and J usage is TRBJ2-7; the match to TRBD1 covers 10 bases. The CDR3 runs to 14 residues. V lost 2 bases and J lost 6; bases outside the gene matches: 5. Per germline, CDR1 SGHDT and CDR2 YYEEEE. CDR3 nucleotide sequence: TGTGCCAGCAGCTTTGGACAGGGGGGGGGCGAGCAGTACTTC. Translated: CASSFGQGGGEQYF.